The entry below describes one TCR beta chain. A much bigger clone sits one base away, suggesting this may be a read error. The entry originates in a study of spatial heterogeneity in lung cancer. The wider study: Sequencing was performed on follow-up PBMC samples when available, collected at a median of approximately two years after resection. Each unique TCR and UMI combination was seen more than ten times on average in raw reads.

TCRdb recomputed calls from the 5' RACE reads with MiXCR, one row per CDR3 protein. Seen here are 50,000 or so distinct CDR3 sequences, approximately 12% observed once, and the top ten hold around 32%. The time point is: blood at routine non-recurrence follow-up after resection. This sequence was found in a male donor with early-stage non-small cell lung cancer. This material consisted of PBMCs, taken at follow-up.

CDR3 sequence reads: CASSAFIDTQYF. The CDR3 nucleotides are TGCGCCAGCAGCGCCTTCATAGATACGCAGTATTTT. The chain links TRBV5-1 to TRBJ2-3; no clear D. Germline V CDR1 and CDR2: SGHRS, YFSETQ. V lost 4 bases and J 5 bases, leaving 8 bases between the germline ends. The CDR3 length is 12 residues.